A single T cell receptor beta chain is shown here with its context. This clonotype was found many times. Its antigen target is currently unknown. No much larger clone is present one base from it, and per-base qualities are unavailable. The data belong to a study of T cells in Graves' hyperthyroidism and ophthalmopathy (dated by TCRdb to about 2019). In terms of the full investigation: Peripheral blood samples were taken at initial diagnosis, before any treatment was given. To identify distinguishing TCR V-J signatures, a discovery cohort of roughly 100 patients was used, comprising fewer than 45 with Graves' ophthalmopathy and 57 with stable Graves' hyperthyroidism. Prospective prediction of ophthalmopathy was tested in an independent validation cohort consisting of 18 to 20 hyperthyroidism patients and approximately 16 patients who later progressed to ophthalmopathy. The roughly 91 discovery patients were randomly split 7:3 into training and test sets. In addition, the study compared T-cell repertoires in thyroid tissue and in blood from five to seven Graves' hyperthyroidism patients. Following sampling, methimazole starting at 30 mg daily was given to hyperthyroidism patients, and high-dose intravenous methylprednisolone was given to ophthalmopathy patients. According to the paper, TCR Vbeta CDR3 sequencing was carried out on roughly 130 peripheral blood samples, which came from around 43 ophthalmopathy, 70 to 80 hyperthyroidism and some 17 progressor patients. Broader findings and caveats from the paper: No statistical method was used to fix the sample size in advance, and group allocation was not hidden from the investigators. In validation, the model predicted progression to ophthalmopathy with around 71% sensitivity and around 72% specificity, a median of 6.5 months before onset. Blood samples also contained most of the expanded thyroid clonotypes (frequency above 0.001), which suggests that blood repertoires may reflect thyroid immune responses. A model built on a 13 V-J signature distinguished ophthalmopathy from stable hyperthyroidism, reaching 87.88% sensitivity and around 81% specificity in cross-validation and 80%/75% in testing.

The TCR beta CDR3 regions were amplified from the RNA transcripts. For the first round of RT-PCR on the TCR CDR3, the HTBI primer set was used together with the Qiagen OneStep RT-PCR kit. Libraries were constructed in a second round of multiplex PCR, after which size selection and purification were carried out. Libraries were sequenced paired-end with 100 bp reads on an Illumina HiSeq2000. Processing in the source paper ran as follows. Raw data were processed with SOAPnuke, discarding reads with adapters, uncalled bases, mean Phred below 15, or no exact constant-primer or identifier match. High-quality paired reads were merged using COPE v1.2.5, and each unique nucleotide sequence was defined as a clonotype. MiTCR v1.1 was used to align the clonotypes against IMGT TRBV, TRBD and TRBJ reference segments. The analysis included only V-J combinations with a frequency above 0.0001, which together covered over 98% of the repertoires. The TCS score was defined as the ratio of F50 (clonal expansion) to E x V (chaos), calculated using BLOSUM62-based TCRdist between CDR3 peptides within each V-J. Welch's t-statistics and random forest reduced fewer than 550 V-J features to some 14, which were used in a naive Bayes classifier (R e1071). The public reads were quality trimmed at Q25 with fastp and then assembled into clones with MiXCR by TCRdb, keeping productive beta chains. Every CDR3 protein is listed once, alongside the most common genes and DNA of its rows. TCRdb's processing, not the authors' own work, is the source of the V and J calls. For this sample the table gives 550,000 to 850,000 distinct CDR3 sequences, of which approximately 18% were detected only once. Over 15% of the sample lies in the top ten.

The hyperthyroidism patients were between 18 and 65 years old and newly diagnosed, with a disease duration of less than 2 months. Any patient with an uncontrolled infection, another autoimmune disease, pregnancy or lactation was excluded. Diagnoses were based on clinical symptoms, serum thyroxine and TRAb, thyroid ultrasound and orbital computed tomography. For progressor patients, blood was drawn at the first diagnosis of hyperthyroidism, before any ophthalmopathy symptoms had appeared. PBMCs were isolated from about 10 ml of fresh peripheral blood by Ficoll-Paque density gradient centrifugation. Progressor patients were first diagnosed with Graves' hyperthyroidism and then developed ophthalmopathy during follow-up. Total RNA was extracted with Trizol reagent, and quality was checked on an Agilent 2100 Bioanalyzer. The germline V gene specifies MNHNS as CDR1 and SASEGT as CDR2. The CDR3 runs 15 residues from the cysteine to the phenylalanine. Only the CDR3 DNA is retained, 45 bases long and in frame from the first base. V loses 3 bases, J loses 1 base, and the germline ends lie 12 bases apart.

The V and J genes are TRBV6-1 and TRBJ1-1; confidence is insufficient to name the D gene. Source material: blood. The TCR comes from a woman aged 50 to 65 with Graves' hyperthyroidism that later progressed to Graves' ophthalmopathy. The DNA sequence is given as TGTGCCAGCAGTGACTATGGCTTTGAGAACACTGAAGCTTTCTTT. Translation gives CASSDYGFENTEAFF.